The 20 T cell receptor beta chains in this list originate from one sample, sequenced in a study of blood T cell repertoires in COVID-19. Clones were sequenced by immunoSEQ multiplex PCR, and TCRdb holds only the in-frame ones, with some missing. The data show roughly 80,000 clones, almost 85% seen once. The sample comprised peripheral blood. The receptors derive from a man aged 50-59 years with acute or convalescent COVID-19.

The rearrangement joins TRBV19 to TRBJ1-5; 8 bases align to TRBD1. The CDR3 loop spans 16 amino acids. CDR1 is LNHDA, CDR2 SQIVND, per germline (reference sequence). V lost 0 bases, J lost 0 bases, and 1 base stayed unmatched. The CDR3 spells CASSIDQGASNQPQHF. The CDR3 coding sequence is TGTGCCAGTAGTATAGATCAGGGGGCTAGCAATCAGCCCCAGCATTTT.

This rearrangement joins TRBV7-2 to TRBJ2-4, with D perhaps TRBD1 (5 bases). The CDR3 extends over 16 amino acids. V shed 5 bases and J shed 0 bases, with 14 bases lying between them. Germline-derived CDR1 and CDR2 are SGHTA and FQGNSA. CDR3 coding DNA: TGTGCCAGCAGCCAACCCAGGGTCCTAGCCAAAAACATTCAGTACTTC. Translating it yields CASSQPRVLAKNIQYF.

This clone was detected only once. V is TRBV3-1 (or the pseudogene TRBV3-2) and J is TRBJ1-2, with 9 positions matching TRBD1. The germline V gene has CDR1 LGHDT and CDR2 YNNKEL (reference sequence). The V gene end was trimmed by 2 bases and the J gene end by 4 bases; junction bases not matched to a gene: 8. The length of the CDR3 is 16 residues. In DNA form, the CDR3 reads TGTGCCAGCAGCCAAACCCCGGGACAGGGCGGCTATGGCTACACCTTC. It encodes CASSQTPGQGGYGYTF.

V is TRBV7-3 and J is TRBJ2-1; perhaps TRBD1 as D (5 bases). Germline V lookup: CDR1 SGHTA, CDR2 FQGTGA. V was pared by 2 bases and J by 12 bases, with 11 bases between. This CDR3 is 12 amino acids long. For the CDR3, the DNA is TGTGCCAGCAGCTTAGTGCAGGGTATGCAGTTCTTC. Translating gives CASSLVQGMQFF.

Here the CDR3 reads CASSVDGRQGNEKLFF. CDR3 in DNA: TGTGCCAGCAGCGTAGATGGTCGGCAGGGGAACGAAAAACTGTTTTTT. The V gene is TRBV9, the J gene TRBJ1-4; a weak D match, TRBD1 (6 bases). This CDR3 is 16 amino acids long. Trimming shortened V by 0 bases and J by 8 bases, and 17 bases separated the two germline ends. The germline V gene encodes CDR1 SGDLS and CDR2 YYNGEE.

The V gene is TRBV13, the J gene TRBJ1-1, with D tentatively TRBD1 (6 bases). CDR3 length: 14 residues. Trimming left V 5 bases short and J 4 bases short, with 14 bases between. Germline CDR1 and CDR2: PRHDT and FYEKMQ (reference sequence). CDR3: CASSHEQGVTEAFF. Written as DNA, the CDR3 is TGTGCCAGCAGCCATGAACAGGGTGTCACTGAAGCTTTCTTT. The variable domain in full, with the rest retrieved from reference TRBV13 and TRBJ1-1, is AAGVIQSPRHLIKEKRETATLKCYPIPRHDTVYWYQQGPGQDPQFLISFYEKMQSDKGSIPDRFSAQQFSDYHSELNMSSLELGDSALYFCASSHEQGVTEAFFGQGTRLTVV.

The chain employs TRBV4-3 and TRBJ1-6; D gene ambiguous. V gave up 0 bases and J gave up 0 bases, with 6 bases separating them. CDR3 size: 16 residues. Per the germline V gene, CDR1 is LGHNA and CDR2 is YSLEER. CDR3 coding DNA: TGCGCCAGCAGCCAAGAACAGAGCTCCTATAATTCACCCCTCCACTTT. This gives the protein CASSQEQSSYNSPLHF.

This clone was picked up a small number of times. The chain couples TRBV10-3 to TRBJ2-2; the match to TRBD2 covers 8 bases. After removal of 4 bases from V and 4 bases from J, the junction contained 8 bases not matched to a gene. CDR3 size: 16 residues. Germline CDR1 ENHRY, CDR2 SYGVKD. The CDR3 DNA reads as TGTGCCATCAGTGCAGGGCGGGAGGAGGCCACCGGGGAGCTGTTTTTT. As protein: CAISAGREEATGELFF.

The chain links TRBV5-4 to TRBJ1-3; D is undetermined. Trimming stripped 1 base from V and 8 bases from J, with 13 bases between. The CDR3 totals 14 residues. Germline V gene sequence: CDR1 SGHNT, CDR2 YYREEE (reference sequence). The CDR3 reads CASSLNMYEYTIYF. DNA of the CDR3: TGTGCCAGCAGCTTGAATATGTATGAGTACACCATATATTTT. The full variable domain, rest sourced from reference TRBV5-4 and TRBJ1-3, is ETGVTQSPTHLIKTRGQQVTLRCSSQSGHNTVSWYQQALGQGPQFIFQYYREEENGRGNFPPRFSGLQFPNYSSELNVNALELDDSALYLCASSLNMYEYTIYFGEGSWLTVV.

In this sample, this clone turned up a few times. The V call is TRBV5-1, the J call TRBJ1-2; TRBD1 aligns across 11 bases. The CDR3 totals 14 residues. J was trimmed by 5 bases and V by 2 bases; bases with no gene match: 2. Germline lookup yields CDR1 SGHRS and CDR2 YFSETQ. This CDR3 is CASSFGTGGYGYTF. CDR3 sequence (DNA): TGCGCCAGCAGCTTCGGGACAGGGGGATATGGCTACACCTTC.

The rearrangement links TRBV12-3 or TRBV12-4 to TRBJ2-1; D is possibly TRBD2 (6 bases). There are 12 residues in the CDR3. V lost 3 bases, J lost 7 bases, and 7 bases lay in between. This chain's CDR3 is CASSFGLNEQFF. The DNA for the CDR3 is TGTGCCAGCAGTTTTGGACTAAATGAGCAGTTCTTC.

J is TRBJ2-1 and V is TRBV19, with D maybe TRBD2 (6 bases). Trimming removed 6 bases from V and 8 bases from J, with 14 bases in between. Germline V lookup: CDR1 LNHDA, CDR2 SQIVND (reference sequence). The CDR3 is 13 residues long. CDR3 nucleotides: TGTGCCAGTAGCCGGCGGGGTGGGGATGAGCAGTTCTTC. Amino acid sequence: CASSRRGGDEQFF.

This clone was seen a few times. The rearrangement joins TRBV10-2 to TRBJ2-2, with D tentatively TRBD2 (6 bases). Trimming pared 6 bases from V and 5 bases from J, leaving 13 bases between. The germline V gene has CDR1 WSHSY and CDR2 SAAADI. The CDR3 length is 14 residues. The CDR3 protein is CASRGSGVTGELFF. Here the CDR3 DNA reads TGCGCCAGCAGAGGTTCGGGGGTAACCGGGGAGCTGTTTTTT.

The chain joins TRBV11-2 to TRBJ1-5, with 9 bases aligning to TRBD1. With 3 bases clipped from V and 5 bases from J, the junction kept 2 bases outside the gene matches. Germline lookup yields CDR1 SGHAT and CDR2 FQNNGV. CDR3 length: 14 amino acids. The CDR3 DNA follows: TGTGCCAGCAGCTTGGGACAGGGAGATCAGCCCCAGCATTTT. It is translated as CASSLGQGDQPQHF.

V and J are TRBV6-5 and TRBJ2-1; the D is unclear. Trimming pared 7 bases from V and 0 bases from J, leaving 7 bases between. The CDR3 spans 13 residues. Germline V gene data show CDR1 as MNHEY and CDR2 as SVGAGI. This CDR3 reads CASNPSSYNEQFF. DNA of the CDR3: TGTGCCAGCAACCCGAGCTCCTACAATGAGCAGTTCTTC.

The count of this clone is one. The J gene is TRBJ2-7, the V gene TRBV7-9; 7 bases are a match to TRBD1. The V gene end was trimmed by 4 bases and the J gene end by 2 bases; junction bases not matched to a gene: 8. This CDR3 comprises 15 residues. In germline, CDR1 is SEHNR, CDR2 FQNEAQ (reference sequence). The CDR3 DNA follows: TGTGCCAGCAGCTCCCCGAGACAGGGTGCCTACGAGCAGTACTTC. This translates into CASSSPRQGAYEQYF. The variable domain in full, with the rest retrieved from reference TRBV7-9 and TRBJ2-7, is DTGVSQNPRHKITKRGQNVTFRCDPISEHNRLYWYRQTLGQGPEFLTYFQNEAQLEKSRLLSDRFSAERPKGSFSTLEIQRTEQGDSAMYLCASSSPRQGAYEQYFGPGTRLTVT.

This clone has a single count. CDR3 sequence: CASSESGGVKVTGELFF. DNA of the CDR3: TGTGCCAGTTCAGAATCAGGGGGCGTTAAGGTCACCGGGGAGCTGTTTTTT. The V call is TRBV3-1 (or the pseudogene TRBV3-2), the J call TRBJ2-2; 8 bases are shared with TRBD1. Germline loops: CDR1 LGHDT, CDR2 YNNKEL (reference sequence). Trimming at V came to 9 bases and at J to 4 bases, leaving 16 bases not matched to a gene. This CDR3 has 17 amino acids.

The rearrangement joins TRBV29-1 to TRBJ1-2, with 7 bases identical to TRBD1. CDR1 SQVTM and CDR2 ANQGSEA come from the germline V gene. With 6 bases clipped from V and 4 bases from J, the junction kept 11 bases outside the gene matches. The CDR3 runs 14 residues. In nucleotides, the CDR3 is TGCAGCGTCCAGGGAAGGGGGCGTACCTATGGCTACACCTTC. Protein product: CSVQGRGRTYGYTF.

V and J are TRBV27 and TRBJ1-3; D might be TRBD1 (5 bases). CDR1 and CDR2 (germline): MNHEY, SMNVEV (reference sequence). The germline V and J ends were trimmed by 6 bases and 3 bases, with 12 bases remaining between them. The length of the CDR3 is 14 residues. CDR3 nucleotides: TGTGCCAGCAGCTTGGGGCCGTTTGGAAACACCATATATTTT. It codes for CASSLGPFGNTIYF.

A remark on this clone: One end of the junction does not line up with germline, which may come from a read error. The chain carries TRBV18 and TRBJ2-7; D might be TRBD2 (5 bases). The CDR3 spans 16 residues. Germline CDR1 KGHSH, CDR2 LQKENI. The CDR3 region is CASSPLFGKGPYGQYF. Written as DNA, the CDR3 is TGTGCCAGCTCACCACTGTTCGGGAAAGGCCCGTACGGGCAGTACTTC.